A single sample gave rise to the 17 T cell receptor beta chains below, sequenced in a study of T cell responses to AZD1222 COVID-19 vaccine. Sequencing used immunoSEQ multiplex PCR; TCRdb keeps in-frame clones, though not all of them. The profile covers roughly 130,000 clones, with roughly 90% appearing a single time and around 2.8% taken by the ten largest. Sequenced material: peripheral blood, taken on day 0 of AZD1222 vaccination. These receptors were collected from an adult in good health.

The genes are TRBV5-1 and TRBJ2-1; 9 bases agree with TRBD2. CDR1 and CDR2 from the germline V gene are SGHRS and YFSETQ. The trim removed 2 bases at V and 6 bases at J, leaving 3 bases unmatched. The CDR3 runs 14 residues. CDR3: CASSFLTSGNEQFF. CDR3 nucleotide sequence: TGCGCCAGCAGCTTTCTGACTAGCGGCAATGAGCAGTTCTTC.

The rearrangement uses TRBV5-1 and TRBJ1-5, with 7 bases identical to TRBD1. In germline, CDR1 is SGHRS, CDR2 YFSETQ. The CDR3 length is 15 residues. V was clipped by 4 bases and J by 0 bases; unmatched bases: 4. The CDR3: CASSQTGNSNQPQHF. CDR3 bases: TGCGCCAGCAGCCAGACAGGGAATAGCAATCAGCCCCAGCATTTT.

This clone has only one observation. The chain is built from TRBV5-4 and TRBJ2-5; no clear D gene. V was trimmed by 2 bases and J by 0 bases, leaving 11 bases between them. Germline V gives CDR1 SGHNT, CDR2 YYREEE (reference sequence). The length of the CDR3 is 15 residues. DNA for the CDR3: TGTGCCAGCAGCTTAGGGTCCCAGTACCAAGAGACCCAGTACTTC. It specifies CASSLGSQYQETQYF.

This sequence joins TRBV6-5 and TRBJ2-7, with D tentatively TRBD1 or TRBD2 (5 bases each). Germline V gene lookup returns CDR1 MNHEY and CDR2 SVGAGI. The CDR3 is 13 residues long. Trimming cost V 7 bases and J 3 bases, with 13 bases left between them. The CDR3 here is CASIRDHYYEQYF. DNA for the CDR3: TGTGCCAGCATCCGGGACCACTACTACGAGCAGTACTTC.

CDR3 residues: CASSLGLAGVPYNEQFF. CDR3 nucleotides: TGCGCCAGCAGCCTGGGACTAGCGGGGGTACCCTACAATGAGCAGTTCTTC. The genes are TRBV5-1 and TRBJ2-1; 14 bases align to TRBD2. The V and J ends lost 4 bases and 2 bases, in that order; junction bases with no gene match: 5. CDR3 size: 17 residues. Germline loops: CDR1 SGHRS, CDR2 YFSETQ.

This clone was detected only once. V usage is TRBV2 and J usage is TRBJ1-5; D not resolved. Per the germline V gene, CDR1 is SNHLY and CDR2 is FYNNEI. The CDR3 runs 13 residues. V shed 3 bases and J shed 4 bases, with 7 bases lying between them. CDR3 in DNA: TGTGCCAGCAGTGATTGGGAGAATCAGCCCCAGCATTTT. Amino acids: CASSDWENQPQHF.

The chain joins TRBV27 to TRBJ1-2; 10 bases agree with TRBD1. The germline CDR1 and CDR2 sequences are MNHEY and SMNVEV (reference sequence). This CDR3 comprises 16 residues. The trim removed 3 bases at V and 3 bases at J, leaving 7 bases unmatched. The CDR3: CASSLRWGTGDYGYTF. Here the CDR3 DNA reads TGTGCCAGCAGTTTGCGGTGGGGGACAGGGGACTATGGCTACACCTTC.

This rearrangement joins TRBV6-5 to TRBJ1-5, with TRBD1 identical over 7 bases. Per the germline V gene, CDR1 is MNHEY and CDR2 is SVGAGI. The CDR3 contains 14 residues. The junction had 10 bases not matched to a gene; V was cut back by 7 bases and J by 7 bases. The CDR3 loop is CASMIRQGEQPQHF. The CDR3 DNA reads TGTGCCAGCATGATAAGGCAGGGGGAACAGCCCCAGCATTTT.

This CDR3 is CASSSSGHHRDEQFF. The CDR3 DNA is TGTGCCAGCAGCTCCTCCGGACACCATCGCGATGAGCAGTTCTTC. V and J are TRBV5-4 and TRBJ2-1; D is perhaps TRBD1 (5 bases). Trimming removed 3 bases at V and 8 bases at J, with 18 bases between. Germline CDR1 and CDR2: SGHNT and YYREEE (reference sequence). The CDR3 is 15 residues long.

CDR3 in amino acids: CASSWGGGGDTQYF. As DNA, the CDR3 is TGTGCCAGCAGCTGGGGGGGCGGGGGAGATACGCAGTATTTT. The chain joins TRBV4-2 to TRBJ2-3; a weak D match, TRBD2 (7 bases). CDR1 is LGHNA and CDR2 is YNFKEQ in the germline V gene. V was pared by 5 bases and J by 5 bases, with 14 bases between. This CDR3 has 14 residues.

The rearrangement uses TRBV5-6 and TRBJ1-6; the D is unclear. Looked up from germline, CDR1 is SGHDT and CDR2 is YYEEEE. The CDR3 has 14 amino acids. Trimming left V 1 base short and J 2 bases short, with 4 bases between. For the CDR3, the DNA is TGTGCCAGCAGCTTGTCAACCTATAATTCACCCCTCCACTTT. Amino acid sequence: CASSLSTYNSPLHF.

The V call is TRBV9, the J call TRBJ1-1, with D possibly TRBD1 on 6 matching bases. There are 16 residues in the CDR3. Per germline, CDR1 SGDLS and CDR2 YYNGEE. The V gene lost 1 base and the J gene lost 1 base, with 14 bases spanning the gap. The DNA for the CDR3 is TGTGCCAGCAGCGTACAACCACAGGGCTCGAACACTGAAGCTTTCTTT. Residues: CASSVQPQGSNTEAFF. The whole variable domain, filled in from reference TRBV9 and TRBJ1-1, reads DSGVTQTPKHLITATGQRVTLRCSPRSGDLSVYWYQQSLDQGLQFLIQYYNGEERAKGNILERFSAQQFPDLHSELNLSSLELGDSALYFCASSVQPQGSNTEAFFGQGTRLTVV.

This chain uses TRBV9 with TRBJ2-5, with 7 positions matching TRBD1. Germline CDR1 reads SGDLS; CDR2 reads YYNGEE. CDR3 length: 14 residues. With 2 bases clipped from V and 4 bases from J, the junction kept 5 bases outside the gene matches. CDR3 loop: CASSVDHRGETQYF. The CDR3, as DNA: TGTGCCAGCAGCGTCGATCACAGGGGAGAGACCCAGTACTTC.

DNA for the CDR3: TGTGCCAGCAGCCCCCGAGCTAACTATGGCTACACCTTC. Its translation: CASSPRANYGYTF. V gene TRBV9 combines with J gene TRBJ1-2, with D unresolved. Trimming pared 4 bases from V and 0 bases from J, leaving 7 bases between. The V gene's germline CDR1 is SGDLS and CDR2 YYNGEE. This CDR3 is built from 13 residues.

Written as DNA, the CDR3 is TGTGCCAGCTCACGGGACAGTAATGAAAAACTGTTTTTT. Translation gives CASSRDSNEKLFF. The chain couples TRBV18 to TRBJ1-4, with 7 bases matching TRBD1. This CDR3 has 13 amino acids. The J segment lost 4 bases and the V segment lost 4 bases, leaving 0 bases of the junction unmatched. Germline CDR1 reads KGHSH; CDR2 reads LQKENI.

V usage is TRBV20-1 and J usage is TRBJ2-1; 8 positions agree with TRBD2. The V gene end was trimmed by 3 bases and the J gene end by 3 bases; junction bases not matched to a gene: 7. This CDR3 is 15 amino acids long. Germline-derived CDR1 and CDR2 are DFQATT and SNEGSKA (reference sequence). The CDR3 DNA follows: TGCAGTGCTAGTAAGACTAGCGCCAGCTACAATGAGCAGTTCTTC. Translating gives CSASKTSASYNEQFF.

The chain recombines TRBV6-2 or TRBV6-3 with TRBJ1-6, with D perhaps TRBD1 (5 bases). Deletions cut 5 bases from V and 14 bases from J, with 22 bases between. From germline, CDR1 is MNHEY and CDR2 SVGEGT. The CDR3 covers 15 residues. CDR3: CASSDPQGANLALHF. The CDR3 coding sequence is TGTGCCAGCAGTGATCCGCAGGGTGCTAATTTAGCCCTCCACTTT.